These 31 T cell receptor beta chains came from one sample sequenced in a study of regulatory T cells in long-lasting Graves disease. Arm-PCR of CDR3 regions with iRepertoire HTBI primers generated TCR beta libraries. TCRdb re-analysed the multiplex PCR reads in MiXCR, keeping a single row per CDR3 protein. The data contain 500,000 to 800,000 distinct CDR3 sequences, around 30% of them seen just once; the ten biggest clones take up about 42%. The time point is: persistent/refractory GD, antithyroid drugs over 5 years with positive TRAb. From PBMCs, RNA was extracted and then used to make the TCR library. The material sequenced was peripheral blood mononuclear cells (PBMCs), taken when the disease was refractory, from a patient treated with antithyroid drugs. The receptors here all came from a female donor with Graves disease.

This clonotype was observed many times. J is TRBJ1-2 and V is TRBV6-1, with a weak D call TRBD1 (5 bases). The V gene lost 7 bases and the J gene lost 4 bases, with 16 bases spanning the gap. This CDR3 comprises 14 residues. Per the germline V gene, CDR1 is MNHNS and CDR2 is SASEGT. CDR3 nucleotide sequence: TGTGCCAGCACCGACCATACAGGTCTCTATGGCTACACCTTC. Encoded protein: CASTDHTGLYGYTF.

The gene calls are TRBV10-3 and TRBJ2-2, with D possibly TRBD1 on 6 matching bases. Per germline, CDR1 ENHRY and CDR2 SYGVKD. V was clipped by 6 bases and J by 6 bases, with 14 bases between them. This CDR3 region has 14 residues. As DNA, the CDR3 is TGTGCCATCAGGGCCAGGGGCGAGGCCGGGGAGCTGTTTTTT. Protein product: CAIRARGEAGELFF.

This clonotype was seen ten or more times. V is TRBV28 and J is TRBJ2-5; either TRBD1 or TRBD2 may supply D (7 bases each). The CDR3 sequence is 15 residues long. CDR1 is MDHEN, CDR2 SYDVKM, per germline. V lost 8 bases and J lost 5, with 21 bases in between. The CDR3 reads CASAGLRGGAETQYF. Here the CDR3 DNA reads TGTGCCAGCGCAGGGCTCAGGGGGGGAGCGGAGACCCAGTACTTC.

CDR3 sequence reads: CAWSVQNTGELFF. CDR3 in DNA: TGTGCCTGGAGTGTACAGAACACCGGGGAGCTGTTTTTT. This chain uses TRBV30 with TRBJ2-2; the D is unclear. CDR1 GTSNPN and CDR2 SVGIG come from the germline V gene (reference sequence). This CDR3 contains 13 residues. The V end was cut by 0 bases, the J end by 1 base, with 3 bases between.

This clonotype showed up many times. V and J are TRBV20-1 and TRBJ2-5; 11 nucleotides match TRBD2. Per the germline V gene, CDR1 is DFQATT and CDR2 is SNEGSKA (reference sequence). The junction had 5 bases not matched to a gene; V was cut back by 5 bases and J by 3 bases. The CDR3 extends over 14 amino acids. The CDR3: CSAAQLAGEETQYF. In DNA, the CDR3 is TGCAGTGCTGCCCAACTAGCGGGAGAAGAGACCCAGTACTTC.

This clonotype was seen a few times. This chain uses TRBV4-1 with TRBJ2-7; the match to TRBD2 covers 8 bases. The CDR3 has 15 amino acids. CDR1 and CDR2 (germline): MGHRA, YSYEKL. Germline trimming cut 1 base from V and 6 bases from J; bases unmatched to any gene: 8. The DNA of the CDR3 is TGCGCCAGCAGCCAAGCGGCGGGAGGAAAAGCCGAGCAGTACTTC. Encoded protein: CASSQAAGGKAEQYF.

V is TRBV5-1 and J is TRBJ2-1; maybe TRBD2 (6 bases). The CDR3 length is 14 residues. Germline V gene lookup returns CDR1 SGHRS and CDR2 YFSETQ. Trimming removed 4 bases at V and 3 bases at J, with 11 bases between. The CDR3 loop is CASSATSNYNEQFF. CDR3 in DNA: TGCGCCAGCAGCGCGACTAGTAACTACAATGAGCAGTTCTTC. The full variable domain, in which reference TRBV5-1 and TRBJ2-1 provide the parts outside the CDR3, is KAGVTQTPRYLIKTRGQQVTLSCSPISGHRSVSWYQQTPGQGLQFLFEYFSETQRNKGNFPGRFSGRQFSNSRSEMNVSTLELGDSALYLCASSATSNYNEQFFGPGTRLTVL.

This clonotype was seen a handful of times. V usage is TRBV20-1 and J usage is TRBJ2-4; 8 bases agree with TRBD2. Germline V CDR1 and CDR2: DFQATT, SNEGSKA (reference sequence). The CDR3 extends over 12 amino acids. V shed 3 bases and J 10 bases; nucleotides not matched to a gene: 5. CDR3 in DNA: TGCAGTGCTAGGGAGCGGGAGCGGATTCAGTACTTC. This translates into CSARERERIQYF.

The chain links TRBV19 to TRBJ1-6; 9 nucleotides align to TRBD1. The junction had 7 bases not matched to a gene; V was cut back by 7 bases and J by 9 bases. This CDR3 has 14 amino acids. CDR1 is LNHDA, CDR2 SQIVND, per germline (reference sequence). Here the CDR3 reads CASTSTGGSSPLHF. CDR3 nucleotides: TGTGCCAGTACCTCAACAGGGGGCTCTTCACCCCTCCACTTT.

This clonotype was detected only a few times. Germline is not matched at one junction end, which may reflect a read error. J is TRBJ1-4 and V is TRBV5-1; 10 nucleotides match TRBD1. CDR3 size: 14 residues. Per germline, CDR1 SGHRS and CDR2 YFSETQ. The CDR3 here is CASSLGQGKEKLFF. The DNA of the CDR3 is TGTGCCAGCAGTTTGGGACAGGGGAAGGAAAAACTGTTTTTT.

CDR3 loop: CASSGKQGSNSPLHF. In nucleotides, the CDR3 is TGTGCCAGCAGCGGTAAACAGGGGTCTAATTCACCCCTCCACTTT. The rearrangement joins TRBV9 to TRBJ1-6, with 7 bases that match TRBD1. The CDR3 loop spans 15 amino acids. J gave up 6 bases and V 3 bases, and 6 bases lay outside the gene matches. CDR1 and CDR2 (germline): SGDLS, YYNGEE.

A remark on this clonotype: One end of the junction fails to match germline, which may point to a read error. This chain's CDR3 is CAGRSPGQGFYEQYF. CDR3 sequence (DNA): TGTGCCGGCAGGTCCCCGGGACAGGGGTTCTACGAGCAGTACTTC. This sequence joins TRBV28 and TRBJ2-7; 10 nucleotides agree with TRBD1. The germline V gene encodes CDR1 MDHEN and CDR2 SYDVKM. CDR3 length: 15 residues.

This clonotype was found many times. V and J are TRBV6-5 and TRBJ1-4; 8 bases line up with TRBD1. Germline trimming cut 0 bases from V and 7 bases from J; bases unmatched to any gene: 4. The germline V gene has CDR1 MNHEY and CDR2 SVGAGI. This CDR3 has 15 amino acids. As DNA, the CDR3 is TGTGCCAGCAGTTACTCGGGGACAGGAGGTGAAAAACTGTTTTTT. Translated: CASSYSGTGGEKLFF.

The gene calls are TRBV2 and TRBJ2-5; D may be TRBD1 (6 bases). Trimming shortened V by 8 bases and J by 3 bases, and 10 bases separated the two germline ends. This CDR3 region has 12 residues. Looked up from germline, CDR1 is SNHLY and CDR2 is FYNNEI. The DNA of the CDR3 is TGTGCCAGCCCAAAGGGGGAAGAGACCCAGTACTTC. Its protein is CASPKGEETQYF. The complete variable domain, with remaining parts taken from reference TRBV2 and TRBJ2-5, reads EPEVTQTPSHQVTQMGQEVILRCVPISNHLYFYWYRQILGQKVEFLVSFYNNEISEKSEIFDDQFSVERPDGSNFTLKIRSTKLEDSAMYFCASPKGEETQYFGPGTRLLVL.

This clonotype showed up just a few times. The chain has TRBV7-3 and TRBJ1-1, with D possibly being TRBD1 (6 bases). The length of the CDR3 is 15 residues. The germline CDR1 and CDR2 sequences are SGHTA and FQGTGA. V lost 5 bases, J lost 4 bases, and 17 bases lay in between. The CDR3 spells CASSQGGRAGTEAFF. The CDR3 DNA sequence: TGTGCCAGCAGCCAAGGGGGGCGGGCGGGCACTGAAGCTTTCTTT.

This clonotype was detected ten times or more. J is TRBJ1-5 and V is TRBV12-3 or TRBV12-4, with no clear D. This CDR3 has 14 residues. Trimming left V 2 bases short and J 2 bases short, with 7 bases between. Here the CDR3 reads CASSLLRGNQPQHF. The CDR3 DNA is TGTGCCAGCAGTTTATTGCGGGGCAATCAGCCCCAGCATTTT.

This clonotype was detected a few times. The conserved phenylalanine or tryptophan normally closing the CDR3 is absent here, so this likely arose from a read error. The rearrangement links TRBV12-3 or TRBV12-4 to TRBJ2-2; TRBD2 is a possible D gene (6 bases). There are 15 residues in the CDR3. V shed 1 base and J shed 5 bases, with 11 bases lying between them. The chain's CDR3 is CASSLGSGGTGELFS. The CDR3 DNA follows: TGTGCCAGCAGTTTAGGTAGCGGTGGGACCGGGGAGCTGTTTTCT.

The chain employs TRBV6-1 and TRBJ2-7, with 8 bases matching TRBD2. Germline-derived CDR1 and CDR2 are MNHNS and SASEGT. The CDR3 is 18 residues long. J gave up 0 bases and V 7 bases, and 17 bases lay outside the gene matches. DNA for the CDR3: TGTGCCAGCACTCAGGCCGGTTTCGGCGGGAGGACCTCCTACGAGCAGTACTTC. Translated: CASTQAGFGGRTSYEQYF.

The chain has TRBV3-1 and TRBJ2-7; weak D call: TRBD2 (6 bases). This CDR3 is built from 13 residues. CDR1 and CDR2 from the germline V gene are LGHDT and YNNKEL (reference sequence). The V end was cut by 3 bases, the J end by 6 bases, with 12 bases between. The CDR3 spells CASSHAGWVEQYF. The CDR3, as DNA: TGTGCCAGCAGCCATGCGGGATGGGTCGAGCAGTACTTC.

This clonotype has only a few counts. V is TRBV6-5 and J is TRBJ1-1; D is ambiguous. V shed 2 bases and J shed 2 bases, with 12 bases lying between them. The CDR3 totals 15 residues. Looked up from germline, CDR1 is MNHEY and CDR2 is SVGAGI. DNA for the CDR3: TGTGCCAGCAGTTACGGAGGGTCCGTCAACACTGAAGCTTTCTTT. Protein product: CASSYGGSVNTEAFF.

This chain uses TRBV19 with TRBJ2-7; TRBD1 aligns across 9 bases. The CDR3 is 14 amino acids. Trimming removed 3 bases from V and 3 bases from J; junction bases left unmatched: 3. CDR1 is LNHDA, CDR2 SQIVND, per germline (reference sequence). The CDR3 DNA sequence: TGTGCCAGTAGTATCGACAGGGGGGACTACGAGCAGTACTTC. This translates into CASSIDRGDYEQYF.

V and J are TRBV7-2 and TRBJ1-2; TRBD1 might be the D (5 bases). The CDR3 totals 14 residues. Germline-derived CDR1 and CDR2 are SGHTA and FQGNSA. V was clipped by 5 bases and J by 7 bases, with 17 bases between them. The CDR3, as DNA: TGTGCCAGCAGCCGTCTCGTAGGGGCCGGTGGCTACACCTTC. It translates to CASSRLVGAGGYTF.

This clonotype was detected a few times. V usage is TRBV30 and J usage is TRBJ1-6; D is possibly TRBD1 (5 bases). The CDR3 extends over 15 amino acids. Germline CDR1 and CDR2: GTSNPN and SVGIG (reference sequence). Trimming took off 0 bases at V and 4 bases at J, with 10 bases between the two ends. CDR3 DNA: TGTGCCTGGAGTGTGACAGTGGAATATAATTCACCCCTCCACTTT. This translates into CAWSVTVEYNSPLHF.

This chain uses TRBV29-1 with TRBJ2-1, with 13 bases identical to TRBD2. The V and J ends lost 4 bases and 9 bases, in that order; junction bases with no gene match: 12. The CDR3 covers 16 residues. CDR1 SQVTM and CDR2 ANQGSEA come from the germline V gene. The CDR3 DNA reads as TGCAGCGTTGCACTTCTACTAGCGGGAGGGCCAGGTGAGCAGTTCTTC. Its protein product is CSVALLLAGGPGEQFF.

This clonotype has a single count. The genes are TRBV6-5 and TRBJ1-3; no clear D gene. Germline-derived CDR1 and CDR2 are MNHEY and SVGAGI. CDR3 size: 17 residues. V shed 3 bases and J shed 0 bases, with 15 bases lying between them. The CDR3 nucleotides read TGTGCCAGCAGTTATGCCGTAGCTACCCTCTCTGGAAACACCATATATTTT. It is translated as CASSYAVATLSGNTIYF.

The chain couples TRBV7-9 to TRBJ2-5; 7 bases agree with TRBD2. Germline V lookup: CDR1 SEHNR, CDR2 FQNEAQ (reference sequence). Unmatched junction bases numbered 13, after V lost 1 base and J lost 2 bases. The CDR3 runs 18 residues. The CDR3 sequence is CASSLGALGGRGQETQYF. For the CDR3, the DNA is TGTGCCAGCAGCTTAGGGGCCCTCGGCGGGAGAGGGCAAGAGACCCAGTACTTC.

This clonotype appeared a few times. The chain uses TRBV30 and TRBJ1-3, with 7 nucleotides matching TRBD1. The CDR3 runs 14 residues. Germline V lookup: CDR1 GTSNPN, CDR2 SVGIG (reference sequence). V dropped 0 bases and J dropped 2; count of bases not matched to a gene: 1. CDR3 bases: TGTGCCTGGAGTGTAGGGGGCGCTGGAAACACCATATATTTT. It translates to CAWSVGGAGNTIYF.

This clonotype was counted only a few times. V is TRBV10-2 and J is TRBJ1-2; D is undetermined. Germline assignment: CDR1 WSHSY and CDR2 SAAADI. V was trimmed by 4 bases and J by 2 bases, leaving 14 bases between them. CDR3 length: 15 residues. In DNA, the CDR3 is TGCGCCAGCAGTGGGGATTTCGAGGCGAACTATGGCTACACCTTC. It specifies CASSGDFEANYGYTF.

The chain links TRBV15 to TRBJ1-5; 9 positions match TRBD1. Germline V lookup: CDR1 LNHNV, CDR2 YYDKDF (reference sequence). The junction had 7 bases not matched to a gene; V was cut back by 4 bases and J by 3 bases. This CDR3 has 16 amino acids. The CDR3 spells CATSNRDRAPNQPQHF. The CDR3 nucleotides are TGTGCCACCAGCAACCGGGACAGGGCCCCCAATCAGCCCCAGCATTTT. Combining the CDR3 with reference TRBV15 and TRBJ1-5 gives the whole variable domain DAMVIQNPRYQVTQFGKPVTLSCSQTLNHNVMYWYQQKSSQAPKLLFHYYDKDFNNEADTPDNFQSRRPNTSFCFLDIRSPGLGDTAMYLCATSNRDRAPNQPQHFGDGTRLSIL.

The rearrangement uses TRBV4-1 and TRBJ1-1, with 10 bases matching TRBD1. Germline lookup yields CDR1 MGHRA and CDR2 YSYEKL. J lost 0 bases, V lost 7 bases, and 5 bases had no gene match. This CDR3 has 15 residues. The CDR3: CASKTGGAVNTEAFF. The CDR3 region has the DNA TGCGCCAGCAAGACAGGGGGCGCGGTGAACACTGAAGCTTTCTTT.

The chain recombines TRBV18 with TRBJ2-7, with 8 bases lining up with TRBD1. Per the germline V gene, CDR1 is KGHSH and CDR2 is LQKENI. V was clipped by 2 bases and J by 6 bases; unmatched bases: 9. The CDR3 runs to 15 residues. In nucleotides, the CDR3 is TGTGCCAGCTCACCATTGGACAGGGCACCAACCGAGCAGTACTTC. This gives the protein CASSPLDRAPTEQYF.